These T cell receptor beta chains were read from a single sample in a study of blood T cell repertoires in COVID-19. The repertoire was sequenced with immunoSEQ multiplex PCR; TCRdb's copy has only in-frame clones and lacks some. The table lists 200,000 to 300,000 clones, around 90% of them singletons. Material: peripheral blood. The receptor set was obtained from a man between 25 and 39 years old with COVID-19, enrolled during active disease. Both conserved end residues are part of each CDR3. Each record gives: CDR3 protein, CDR3 DNA, D gene, J gene, clone size, V gene. A D gene is named only where the DNA matches it firmly. Where a row states a size, it is once, few, many or the class of an expanded clone; other rows omit it.

CDR3: CASGIGGWDTEAFF; DNA: TGTGCCAGCGGTATCGGGGGATGGGACACTGAAGCTTTCTTT; D: -; J: TRBJ1-1; size: -; V: TRBV6-5
CDR3: CASSLTPGTGGTEAFF; DNA: TGTGCCAGCAGCCTGACCCCCGGGACAGGGGGCACTGAAGCTTTCTTT; D: TRBD1; J: TRBJ1-1; size: -; V: TRBV9
CDR3: CASSLGQTFQETQYF; DNA: TGTGCCAGCAGCTTAGGTCAGACTTTTCAAGAGACCCAGTACTTC; D: -; J: TRBJ2-5; size: -; V: TRBV11-2
CDR3: CASSLPEGQGSYEQYF; DNA: TGTGCCAGCAGCTTACCAGAAGGACAGGGTTCCTACGAGCAGTACTTC; D: TRBD1; J: TRBJ2-7; size: -; V: TRBV7-9
CDR3: CASSERGQGVGTQYF; DNA: TGTGCCAGCAGTGAACGGGGACAGGGTGTTGGGACCCAGTACTTC; D: TRBD1; J: TRBJ2-5; size: -; V: TRBV25-1
CDR3: CASSAGWSNQPQHF; DNA: TGTGCCAGCAGTGCAGGGTGGAGCAATCAGCCCCAGCATTTT; D: -; J: TRBJ1-5; size: -; V: TRBV6-2/TRBV6-3
CDR3: CASSLDRSSYNEQFF; DNA: TGTGCCAGCAGCCTGGACAGAAGCTCCTACAATGAGCAGTTCTTC; D: -; J: TRBJ2-1; size: once; V: TRBV7-7
CDR3: CASSKQGGWTEAFF; DNA: TGTGCCAGCAGTAAACAGGGAGGGTGGACTGAAGCTTTCTTT; D: -; J: TRBJ1-1; size: -; V: TRBV6-5
CDR3: CASSFGLAGGSTDTQYF; DNA: TGTGCCAGCAGCTTCGGACTAGCGGGGGGGTCCACAGATACGCAGTATTTT; D: TRBD2; J: TRBJ2-3; size: -; V: TRBV5-6
CDR3: CASSWGTGQETQYF; DNA: TGCGCCAGCAGCTGGGGGACAGGCCAAGAGACCCAGTACTTC; D: TRBD1; J: TRBJ2-5; size: -; V: TRBV5-1
CDR3: CAISEWQDYEQYF; DNA: TGTGCCATCAGTGAGTGGCAGGACTACGAGCAGTACTTC; D: -; J: TRBJ2-7; size: -; V: TRBV10-3
CDR3: CASSSYSGTANSPLHF; DNA: TGTGCCAGCAGTTCTTACTCCGGGACAGCCAATTCACCCCTCCACTTT; D: TRBD1; J: TRBJ1-6; size: -; V: TRBV6-5
CDR3: CASSPSSAIYYNEQFF; DNA: TGTGCCAGCTCCCCCTCTTCCGCGATATACTACAATGAGCAGTTCTTC; D: -; J: TRBJ2-1; size: -; V: TRBV18
CDR3: CASNFGQGEEQYF; DNA: TGTGCCAGCAACTTCGGACAGGGCGAGGAGCAGTACTTC; D: TRBD1; J: TRBJ2-7; size: -; V: TRBV7-2
CDR3: CASSPMTSNTGELFF; DNA: TGTGCCAGCAGCCCCATGACTTCGAACACCGGGGAGCTGTTTTTT; D: -; J: TRBJ2-2; size: -; V: TRBV7-2
CDR3: CASSEDKTGGGFF; DNA: TGTGCCAGCAGTGAGGACAAGACAGGGGGCGGTTTCTTT; D: TRBD1; J: TRBJ1-1; size: -; V: TRBV2
CDR3: CASSFIPFYGYTF; DNA: TGTGCCAGCAGCTTTATCCCCTTCTATGGCTACACCTTC; D: -; J: TRBJ1-2; size: -; V: TRBV27
CDR3: CASSTGGLNTEAFF; DNA: TGTGCCAGTTCCACAGGGGGCTTGAACACTGAAGCTTTCTTT; D: TRBD1; J: TRBJ1-1; size: once; V: TRBV3-1/TRBV3-2
CDR3: CASSPGGQGNSYEQYF; DNA: TGTGCCAGCAGCCCCGGAGGACAGGGGAACTCCTACGAGCAGTACTTC; D: TRBD1; J: TRBJ2-7; size: -; V: TRBV6-2/TRBV6-3
CDR3: CASSEEGGGTEAFF; DNA: TGTGCCAGCAGTGAAGAGGGAGGGGGCACTGAAGCTTTCTTT; D: -; J: TRBJ1-1; size: -; V: TRBV2
CDR3: CASMQGVNEQYF; DNA: TGCGCCAGCATGCAGGGGGTCAACGAGCAGTACTTC; D: TRBD1; J: TRBJ2-7; size: -; V: TRBV10-2
CDR3: CASSLESNSPLHF; DNA: TGTGCCAGCAGTTTAGAAAGCAATTCACCCCTCCACTTT; D: -; J: TRBJ1-6; size: -; V: TRBV6-4
CDR3: CASSATSGGAYEQYF; DNA: TGTGCCAGTAGCGCCACTAGCGGGGGGGCCTACGAGCAGTACTTC; D: TRBD2; J: TRBJ2-7; size: -; V: TRBV19
CDR3: CASSVAGRRGALTGELFF; DNA: TGTGCCAGCAGCGTAGCTGGGCGTCGGGGGGCGCTTACCGGGGAGCTGTTTTTT; D: -; J: TRBJ2-2; size: -; V: TRBV9
CDR3: CAWSVQDRTGYTF; DNA: TGTGCCTGGAGTGTACAAGACAGGACTGGCTACACCTTC; D: -; J: TRBJ1-2; size: -; V: TRBV30
CDR3: CASSLGRDSGNTIYF; DNA: TGTGCCAGCAGCTTAGGTCGGGACTCTGGAAACACCATATATTTT; D: -; J: TRBJ1-3; size: -; V: TRBV7-6
CDR3: CASSVEGWGTGGLGQYF; DNA: TGTGCCAGCAGTGTGGAGGGGTGGGGGACAGGTGGTTTGGGGCAGTACTTC; D: TRBD1; J: TRBJ2-7; size: once; V: TRBV6-1
CDR3: CAISGGPGRVNEKLFF; DNA: TGTGCCATCAGTGGTGGCCCAGGCAGGGTGAACGAAAAACTGTTTTTT; D: -; J: TRBJ1-4; size: -; V: TRBV10-3
CDR3: CASSFSNNYGYTF; DNA: TGTGCCAGCAGTTTTAGCAATAACTATGGCTACACCTTC; D: -; J: TRBJ1-2; size: -; V: TRBV12-3/TRBV12-4